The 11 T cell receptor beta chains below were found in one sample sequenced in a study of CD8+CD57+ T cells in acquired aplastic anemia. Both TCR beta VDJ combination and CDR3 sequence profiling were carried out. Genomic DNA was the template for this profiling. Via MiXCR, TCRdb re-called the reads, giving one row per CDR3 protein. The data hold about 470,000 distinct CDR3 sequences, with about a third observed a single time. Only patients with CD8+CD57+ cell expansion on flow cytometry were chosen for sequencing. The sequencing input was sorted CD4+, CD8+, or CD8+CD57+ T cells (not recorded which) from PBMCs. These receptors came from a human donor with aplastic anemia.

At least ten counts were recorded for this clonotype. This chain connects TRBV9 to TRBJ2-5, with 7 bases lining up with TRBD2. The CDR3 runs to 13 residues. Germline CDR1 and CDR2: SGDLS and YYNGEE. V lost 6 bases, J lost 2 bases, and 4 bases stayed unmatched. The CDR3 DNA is TGTGCCAGCAACCGGGGGGTGCAAGAGACCCAGTACTTC. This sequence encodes CASNRGVQETQYF.

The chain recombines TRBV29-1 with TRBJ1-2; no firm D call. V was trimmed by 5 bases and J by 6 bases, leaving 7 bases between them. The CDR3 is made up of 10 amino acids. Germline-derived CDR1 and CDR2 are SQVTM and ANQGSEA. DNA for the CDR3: TGCAGCGTTTTTGGGAATGGCTACACCTTC. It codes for CSVFGNGYTF.

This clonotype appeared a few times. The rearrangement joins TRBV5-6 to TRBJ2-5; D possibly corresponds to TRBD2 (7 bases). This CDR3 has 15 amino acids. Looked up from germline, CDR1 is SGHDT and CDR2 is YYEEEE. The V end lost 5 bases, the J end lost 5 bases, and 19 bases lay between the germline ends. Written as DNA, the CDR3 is TGTGCCAGCAGTCGCAACCCGGGGGGCGATGAGACCCAGTACTTC. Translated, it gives CASSRNPGGDETQYF. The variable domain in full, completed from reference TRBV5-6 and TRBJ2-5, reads DAGVTQSPTHLIKTRGQQVTLRCSPKSGHDTVSWYQQALGQGPQFIFQYYEEEERQRGNFPDRFSGHQFPNYSSELNVNALLLGDSALYLCASSRNPGGDETQYFGPGTRLLVL.

CDR3 DNA sequence: TGCAGTGCTAGAGACGGAGATACGCAGTATTTT. It is translated as CSARDGDTQYF. The chain employs TRBV20-1 and TRBJ2-3, with D hard to call. Trimming pared 0 bases from V and 5 bases from J, leaving 3 bases between. Germline V gene sequence: CDR1 DFQATT, CDR2 SNEGSKA (reference sequence). The CDR3 covers 11 residues.

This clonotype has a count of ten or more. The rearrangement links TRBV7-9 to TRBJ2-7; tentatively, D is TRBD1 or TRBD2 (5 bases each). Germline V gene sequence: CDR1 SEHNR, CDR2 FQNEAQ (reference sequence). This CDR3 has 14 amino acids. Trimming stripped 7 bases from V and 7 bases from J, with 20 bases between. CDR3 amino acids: CASNGDRSPGEQYF. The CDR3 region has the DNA TGTGCCAGCAACGGGGACCGTAGCCCGGGGGAGCAGTACTTC.

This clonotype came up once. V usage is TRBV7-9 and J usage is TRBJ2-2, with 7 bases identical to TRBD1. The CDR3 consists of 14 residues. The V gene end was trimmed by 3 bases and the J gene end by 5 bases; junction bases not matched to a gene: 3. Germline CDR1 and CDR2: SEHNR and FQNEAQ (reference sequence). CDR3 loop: CASSLGQTTGELFF. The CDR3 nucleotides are TGTGCCAGCAGCTTGGGACAGACAACCGGGGAGCTGTTTTTT.

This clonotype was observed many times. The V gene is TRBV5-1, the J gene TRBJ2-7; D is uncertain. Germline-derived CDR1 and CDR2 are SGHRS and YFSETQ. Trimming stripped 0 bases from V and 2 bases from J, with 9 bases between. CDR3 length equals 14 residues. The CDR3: CASSLVPGTYEQYF. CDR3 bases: TGCGCCAGCAGCTTGGTTCCGGGCACCTACGAGCAGTACTTC.

The CDR3 sequence: CSARSSNVLTF. In DNA, the CDR3 is TGCAGTGCTAGGTCCTCTAACGTCCTGACTTTC. The chain couples TRBV20-1 to TRBJ2-6; no reliable D call. CDR3 length equals 11 residues. Trimming left V 3 bases short and J 10 bases short, with 7 bases between. The germline CDR1 and CDR2 sequences are DFQATT and SNEGSKA (reference sequence).

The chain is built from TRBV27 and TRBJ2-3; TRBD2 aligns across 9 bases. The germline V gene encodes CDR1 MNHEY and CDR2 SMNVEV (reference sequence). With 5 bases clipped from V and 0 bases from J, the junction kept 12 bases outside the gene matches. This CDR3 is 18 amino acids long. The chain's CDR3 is CASSPGLAFLPSTDTQYF. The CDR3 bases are TGTGCCAGCAGTCCGGGACTAGCCTTTCTTCCTAGCACAGATACGCAGTATTTT.

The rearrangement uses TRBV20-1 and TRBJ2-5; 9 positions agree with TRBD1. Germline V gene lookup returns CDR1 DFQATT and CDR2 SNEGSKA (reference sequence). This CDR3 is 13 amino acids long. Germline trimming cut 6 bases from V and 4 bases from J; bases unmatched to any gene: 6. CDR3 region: CSAFGTGIETQYF. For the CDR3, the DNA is TGCAGTGCCTTTGGGACAGGGATAGAGACCCAGTACTTC.

Here the CDR3 reads CASSRGQGLGYTF. The CDR3 nucleotides are TGTGCCAGCAGTCGTGGGCAGGGGTTGGGCTACACCTTC. This chain links TRBV6-1 with TRBJ1-2; a weak D match, TRBD1 (6 bases). The germline V gene encodes CDR1 MNHNS and CDR2 SASEGT. V lost 5 bases to trimming and J lost 8 bases, with 15 bases between them. This CDR3 contains 13 residues.